This T cell receptor (beta chain) came from a study of blood T cell repertoires in COVID-19. Background on the study: Samples of COVID-19 (acute and convalescent) were obtained from the United States, Italy and Spain. PBMCs, B-cell-depleted T cells, or T cells were the source of the cDNA or gDNA that made up the material.

This CDR3 has 16 amino acids. Looked up from germline, CDR1 is SGHTA and CDR2 is FQGNSA. V lost 1 base, J lost 5 bases, and 17 bases lay in between. Original analysis: Nucleated cell number was recorded as an estimate derived from reference gene primer amplification. Clones were read by immunoSEQ multiplex PCR, and TCRdb kept only the in-frame ones, dropping some. V and J calls and clone size are copied from that table; D and trimming were computed from the DNA. The table includes 130,000 to 150,000 clones, 70% to 85% detected once. Source material: peripheral blood. This TCR was sampled from an elderly woman with acute or convalescent COVID-19. This chain links TRBV7-2 with TRBJ1-1, with D uncertain. CDR3 coding DNA: TGTGCCAGCAGCTTAGGGAGCTCTAAGTTGGGTACTGAAGCTTTCTTT. Translating it yields CASSLGSSKLGTEAFF.